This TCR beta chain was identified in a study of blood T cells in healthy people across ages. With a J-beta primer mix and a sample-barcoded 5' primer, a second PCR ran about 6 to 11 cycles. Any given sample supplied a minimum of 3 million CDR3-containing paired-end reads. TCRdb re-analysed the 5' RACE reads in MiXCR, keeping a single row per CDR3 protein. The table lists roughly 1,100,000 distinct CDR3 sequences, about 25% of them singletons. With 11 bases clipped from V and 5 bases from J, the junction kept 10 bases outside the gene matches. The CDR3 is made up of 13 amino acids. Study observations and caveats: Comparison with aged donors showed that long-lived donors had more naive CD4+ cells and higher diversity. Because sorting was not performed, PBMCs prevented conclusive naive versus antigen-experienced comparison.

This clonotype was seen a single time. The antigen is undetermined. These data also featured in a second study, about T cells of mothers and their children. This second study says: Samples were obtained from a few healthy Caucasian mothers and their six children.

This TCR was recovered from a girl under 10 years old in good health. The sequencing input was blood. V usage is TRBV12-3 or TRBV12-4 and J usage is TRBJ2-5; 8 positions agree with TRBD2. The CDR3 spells CAGGGLVMETQYF. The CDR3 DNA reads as TGTGCCGGGGGGGGACTAGTCATGGAGACCCAGTACTTC.